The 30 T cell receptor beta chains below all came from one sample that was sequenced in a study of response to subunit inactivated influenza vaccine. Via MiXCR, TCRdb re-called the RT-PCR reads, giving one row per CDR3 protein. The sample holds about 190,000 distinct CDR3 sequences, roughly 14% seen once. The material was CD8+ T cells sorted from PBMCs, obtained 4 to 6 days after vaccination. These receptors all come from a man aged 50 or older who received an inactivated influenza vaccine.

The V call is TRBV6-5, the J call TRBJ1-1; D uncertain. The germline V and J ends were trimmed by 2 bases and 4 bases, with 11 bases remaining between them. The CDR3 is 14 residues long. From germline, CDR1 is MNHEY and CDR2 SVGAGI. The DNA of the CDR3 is TGTGCCAGCAGTTACACCGAGGGAAGCACTGAAGCTTTCTTT. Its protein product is CASSYTEGSTEAFF.

The CDR3: CASTGQGRGEQFF. In DNA, the CDR3 is TGTGCTAGCACCGGACAGGGGAGGGGTGAGCAGTTCTTC. The chain employs TRBV12-5 and TRBJ2-1; 9 nucleotides match TRBD1. The CDR3 consists of 13 residues. In germline, CDR1 is LGHNT, CDR2 FRNRAP. The V segment lost 9 bases and the J segment 9 bases; nucleotides outside the gene matches: 9. The whole variable domain, filled in from reference TRBV12-5 and TRBJ2-1, reads DARVTQTPRHKVTEMGQEVTMRCQPILGHNTVFWYRQTMMQGLELLAYFRNRAPLDDSGMPKDRFSAEMPDATLATLKIQPSEPRDSAVYFCASTGQGRGEQFFGPGTRLTVL.

The CDR3 DNA sequence: TGTGCCAGCAGCCGAGTAGGGAGGGACTCCTACGAGCAGTACTTC. Residues: CASSRVGRDSYEQYF. This chain joins TRBV12-3 or TRBV12-4 and TRBJ2-7, with 7 bases identical to TRBD2. The trim removed 6 bases at V and 0 bases at J, leaving 8 bases unmatched. The CDR3 is made up of 15 amino acids.

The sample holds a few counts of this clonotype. The CDR3 region is CASSREGPQYF. The CDR3 coding sequence is TGTGCCAGCAGTCGAGAAGGACCGCAGTACTTC. The chain recombines TRBV6-6 with TRBJ2-7; D is undetermined. Trimming cost V 5 bases and J 9 bases, with 11 bases left between them. This CDR3 has 11 amino acids. Germline loops: CDR1 MNHNY, CDR2 SVGAGI (reference sequence).

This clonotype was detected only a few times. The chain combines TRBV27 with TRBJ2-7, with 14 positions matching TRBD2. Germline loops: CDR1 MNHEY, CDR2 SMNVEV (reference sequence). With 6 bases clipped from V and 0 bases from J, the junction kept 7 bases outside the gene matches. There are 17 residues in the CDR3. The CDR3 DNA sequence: TGTGCCAGCAGCCCGGGACTAGCGGGGGCCAGCTCCTACGAGCAGTACTTC. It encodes CASSPGLAGASSYEQYF.

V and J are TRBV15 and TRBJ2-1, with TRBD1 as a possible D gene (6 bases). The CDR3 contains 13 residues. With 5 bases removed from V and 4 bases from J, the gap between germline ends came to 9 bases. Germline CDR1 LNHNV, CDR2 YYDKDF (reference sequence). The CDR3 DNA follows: TGTGCCACCAGCCAGGGGCATTACAATGAGCAGTTCTTC. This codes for CATSQGHYNEQFF.

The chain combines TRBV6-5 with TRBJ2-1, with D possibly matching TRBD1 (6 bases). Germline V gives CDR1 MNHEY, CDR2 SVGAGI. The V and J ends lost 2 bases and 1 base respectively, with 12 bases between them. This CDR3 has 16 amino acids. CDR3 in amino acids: CASSYHGTPSYNEQFF. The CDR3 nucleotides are TGTGCCAGCAGTTACCACGGGACACCATCCTACAATGAGCAGTTCTTC.

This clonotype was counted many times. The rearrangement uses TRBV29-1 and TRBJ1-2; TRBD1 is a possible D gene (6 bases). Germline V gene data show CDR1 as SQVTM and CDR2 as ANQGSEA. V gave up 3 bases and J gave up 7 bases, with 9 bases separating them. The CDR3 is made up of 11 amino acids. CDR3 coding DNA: TGCAGCGTTGACAGGGGCGGTGGCTACACCTTC. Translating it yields CSVDRGGGYTF. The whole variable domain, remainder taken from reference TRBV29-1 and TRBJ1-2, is SAVISQKPSRDICQRGTSLTIQCQVDSQVTMMFWYRQQPGQSLTLIATANQGSEATYESGFVIDKFPISRPNLTFSTLTVSNMSPEDSSIYLCSVDRGGGYTFGSGTRLTVV.

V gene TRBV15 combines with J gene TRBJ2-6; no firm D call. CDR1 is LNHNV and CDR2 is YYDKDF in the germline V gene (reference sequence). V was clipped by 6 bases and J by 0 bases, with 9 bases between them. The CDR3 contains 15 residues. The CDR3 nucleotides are TGTGCCACCAGATACCACAGCTCTGGGGCCAACGTCCTGACTTTC. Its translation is CATRYHSSGANVLTF.

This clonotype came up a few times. CDR3 in DNA: TGTGCCAGCAGTGAATTCCAGGGGGCGCTTGGTGGCTACACCTTC. Encoded protein: CASSEFQGALGGYTF. The chain employs TRBV25-1 and TRBJ1-2; 8 bases are a match to TRBD1. This CDR3 is built from 15 residues. Germline CDR1 reads MGHDK; CDR2 reads SYGVNS. V gave up 1 base and J gave up 7 bases; unmatched junction bases: 8.

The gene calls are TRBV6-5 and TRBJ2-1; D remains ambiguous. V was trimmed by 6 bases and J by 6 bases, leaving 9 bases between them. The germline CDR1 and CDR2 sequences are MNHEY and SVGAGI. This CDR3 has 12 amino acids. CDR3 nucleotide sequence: TGTGCCAGCAGAGGGTCATTCAATGAGCAGTTCTTC. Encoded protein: CASRGSFNEQFF.

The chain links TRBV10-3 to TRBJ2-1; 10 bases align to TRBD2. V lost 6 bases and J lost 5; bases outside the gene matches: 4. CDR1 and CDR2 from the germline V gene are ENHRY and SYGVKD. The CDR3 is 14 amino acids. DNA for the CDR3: TGTGCCATCAGAGGACTAGCGGCCCACAATGAGCAGTTCTTC. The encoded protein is CAIRGLAAHNEQFF.

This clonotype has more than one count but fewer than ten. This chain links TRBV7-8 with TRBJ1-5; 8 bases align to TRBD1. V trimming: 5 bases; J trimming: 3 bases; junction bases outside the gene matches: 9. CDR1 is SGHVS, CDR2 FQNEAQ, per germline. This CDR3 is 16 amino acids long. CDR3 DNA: TGTGCCAGCAGCCCGAGGGACAGGAGCTACAATCAGCCCCAGCATTTT. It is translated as CASSPRDRSYNQPQHF.

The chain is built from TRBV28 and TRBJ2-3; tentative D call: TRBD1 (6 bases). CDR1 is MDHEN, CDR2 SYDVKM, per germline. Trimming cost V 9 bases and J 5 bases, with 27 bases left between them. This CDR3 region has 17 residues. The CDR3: CARGPGPIQGSEDTQYF. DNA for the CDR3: TGTGCCAGGGGCCCTGGACCGATACAGGGTAGTGAAGATACGCAGTATTTT.

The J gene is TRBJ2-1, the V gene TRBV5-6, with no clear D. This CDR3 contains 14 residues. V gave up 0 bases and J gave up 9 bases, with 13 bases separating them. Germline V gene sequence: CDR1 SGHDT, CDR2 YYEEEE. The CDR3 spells CASSLDPAVIEQFF. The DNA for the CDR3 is TGTGCCAGCAGCTTGGATCCAGCCGTCATTGAGCAGTTCTTC.

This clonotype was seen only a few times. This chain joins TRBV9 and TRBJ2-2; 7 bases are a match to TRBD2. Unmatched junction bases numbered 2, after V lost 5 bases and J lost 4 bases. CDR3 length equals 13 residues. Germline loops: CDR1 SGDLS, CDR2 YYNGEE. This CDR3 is CASRRESTGELFF. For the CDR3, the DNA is TGTGCCAGCAGGCGGGAGAGCACCGGGGAGCTGTTTTTT.

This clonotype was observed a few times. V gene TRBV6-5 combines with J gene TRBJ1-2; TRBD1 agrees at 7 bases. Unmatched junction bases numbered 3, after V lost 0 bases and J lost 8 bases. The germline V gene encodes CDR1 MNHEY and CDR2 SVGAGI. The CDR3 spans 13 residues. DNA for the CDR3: TGTGCCAGCAGTTACTCTGGGACAGTCGGCTACACCTTC. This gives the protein CASSYSGTVGYTF.

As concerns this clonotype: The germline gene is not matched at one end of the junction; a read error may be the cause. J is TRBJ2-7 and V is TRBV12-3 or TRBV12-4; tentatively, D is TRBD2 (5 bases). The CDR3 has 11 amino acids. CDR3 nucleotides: TGTGCCAGCAGTTTGGCCGGACTTCCGGACTTC. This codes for CASSLAGLPDF.

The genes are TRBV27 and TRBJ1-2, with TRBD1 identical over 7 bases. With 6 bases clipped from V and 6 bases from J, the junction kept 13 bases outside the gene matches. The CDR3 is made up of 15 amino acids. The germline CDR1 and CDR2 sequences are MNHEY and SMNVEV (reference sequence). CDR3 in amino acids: CASSSLTGPSDGYTF. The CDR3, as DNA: TGTGCCAGCAGCAGTTTGACAGGGCCATCCGATGGCTACACCTTC.

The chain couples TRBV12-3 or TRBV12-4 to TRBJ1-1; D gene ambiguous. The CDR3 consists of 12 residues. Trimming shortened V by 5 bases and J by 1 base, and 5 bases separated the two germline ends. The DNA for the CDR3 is TGTGCCAGCAGTCCGTCGAACACTGAAGCTTTCTTT. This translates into CASSPSNTEAFF.

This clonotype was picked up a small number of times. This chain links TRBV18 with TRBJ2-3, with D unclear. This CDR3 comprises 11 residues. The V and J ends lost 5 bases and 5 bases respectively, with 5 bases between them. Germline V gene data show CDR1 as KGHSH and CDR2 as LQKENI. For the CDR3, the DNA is TGTGCCAGCTCAATTCTAGATACGCAGTATTTT. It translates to CASSILDTQYF.

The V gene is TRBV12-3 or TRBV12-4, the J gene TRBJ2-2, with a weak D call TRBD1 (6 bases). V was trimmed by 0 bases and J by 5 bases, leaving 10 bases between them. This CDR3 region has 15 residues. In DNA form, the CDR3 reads TGTGCCAGCAGTTTAGCGGGAAGGGGGACCGGGGAGCTGTTTTTT. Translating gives CASSLAGRGTGELFF.

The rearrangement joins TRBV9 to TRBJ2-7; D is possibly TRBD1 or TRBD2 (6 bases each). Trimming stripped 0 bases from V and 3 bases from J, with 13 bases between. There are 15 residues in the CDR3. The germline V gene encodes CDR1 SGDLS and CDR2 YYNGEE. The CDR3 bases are TGTGCCAGCAGCGTAGGAGGAGGGGGGAACTACGAGCAGTACTTC. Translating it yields CASSVGGGGNYEQYF.

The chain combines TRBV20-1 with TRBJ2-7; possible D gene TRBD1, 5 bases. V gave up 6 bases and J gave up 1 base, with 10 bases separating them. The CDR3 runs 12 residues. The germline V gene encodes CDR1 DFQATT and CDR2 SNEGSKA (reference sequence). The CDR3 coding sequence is TGCAGTGCAGTCCCAGGGTCCTACGAGCAGTACTTC. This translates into CSAVPGSYEQYF.

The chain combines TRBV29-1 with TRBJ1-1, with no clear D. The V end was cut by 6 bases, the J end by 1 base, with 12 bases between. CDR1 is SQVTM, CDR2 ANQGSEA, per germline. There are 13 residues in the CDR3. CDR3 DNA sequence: TGCAGCGTCCGGGAGAATTCGAACACTGAAGCTTTCTTT. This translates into CSVRENSNTEAFF.

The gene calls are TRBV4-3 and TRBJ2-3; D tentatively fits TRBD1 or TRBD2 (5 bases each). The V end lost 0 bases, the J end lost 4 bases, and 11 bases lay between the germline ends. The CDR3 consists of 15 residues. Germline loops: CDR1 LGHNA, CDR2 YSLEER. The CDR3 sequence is CASSQDGGLPDTQYF. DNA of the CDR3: TGCGCCAGCAGCCAAGATGGGGGTCTCCCAGATACGCAGTATTTT.

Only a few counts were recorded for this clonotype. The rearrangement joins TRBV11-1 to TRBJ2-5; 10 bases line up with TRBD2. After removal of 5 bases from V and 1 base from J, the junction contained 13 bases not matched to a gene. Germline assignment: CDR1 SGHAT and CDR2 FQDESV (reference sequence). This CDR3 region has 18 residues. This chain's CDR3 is CASSPPGVAGGTQETQYF. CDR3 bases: TGTGCCAGCAGCCCGCCAGGGGTAGCGGGGGGCACCCAAGAGACCCAGTACTTC.

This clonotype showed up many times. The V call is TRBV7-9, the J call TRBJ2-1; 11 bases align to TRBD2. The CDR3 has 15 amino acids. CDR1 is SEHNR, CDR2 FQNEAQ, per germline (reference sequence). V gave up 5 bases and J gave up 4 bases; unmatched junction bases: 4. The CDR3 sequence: CASSPRTSGYNEQFF. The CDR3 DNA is TGTGCCAGCAGCCCAAGGACTAGCGGGTACAATGAGCAGTTCTTC.

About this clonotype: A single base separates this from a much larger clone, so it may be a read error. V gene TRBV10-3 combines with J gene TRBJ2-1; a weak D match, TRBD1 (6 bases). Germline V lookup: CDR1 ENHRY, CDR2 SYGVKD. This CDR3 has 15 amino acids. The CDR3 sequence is CVIGNRESSYNEQFF. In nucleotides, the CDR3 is TGTGTCATCGGTAACAGGGAAAGCTCCTACAATGAGCAGTTCTTC.

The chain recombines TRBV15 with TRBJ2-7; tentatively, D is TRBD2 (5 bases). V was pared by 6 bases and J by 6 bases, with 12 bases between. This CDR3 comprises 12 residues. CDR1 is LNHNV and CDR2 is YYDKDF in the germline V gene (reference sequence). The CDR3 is CATSPSGSEQYF. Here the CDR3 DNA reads TGTGCCACCAGTCCCTCGGGGTCCGAGCAGTACTTC. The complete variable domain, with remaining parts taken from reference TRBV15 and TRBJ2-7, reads DAMVIQNPRYQVTQFGKPVTLSCSQTLNHNVMYWYQQKSSQAPKLLFHYYDKDFNNEADTPDNFQSRRPNTSFCFLDIRSPGLGDTAMYLCATSPSGSEQYFGPGTRLTVT.